The T cell receptor (beta chain) described here comes from a study of regulatory dendritic cells for organ transplantation. Germline CDR1 reads SGHTA; CDR2 reads FQGNSA. There are 15 residues in the CDR3. V shed 4 bases and J 1 base; nucleotides not matched to a gene: 6. Using immunoSEQ multiplex PCR, the repertoire was profiled, and TCRdb retains in-frame clones only, with some absent. The sample lists around 29,000 clones; under 90% were seen once. Sequenced: naive CD8+ T cells from blood. Subset noted: CD45RA+ naive T cells. The chain carries TRBV7-2 and TRBJ1-1; TRBD1 agrees at 7 bases. The TCR was taken from a human donor in good health. The CDR3 sequence is CASSSEGAGNTEAFF. The CDR3 nucleotides read TGTGCCAGCAGCTCCGAGGGGGCGGGGAACACTGAAGCTTTCTTT.